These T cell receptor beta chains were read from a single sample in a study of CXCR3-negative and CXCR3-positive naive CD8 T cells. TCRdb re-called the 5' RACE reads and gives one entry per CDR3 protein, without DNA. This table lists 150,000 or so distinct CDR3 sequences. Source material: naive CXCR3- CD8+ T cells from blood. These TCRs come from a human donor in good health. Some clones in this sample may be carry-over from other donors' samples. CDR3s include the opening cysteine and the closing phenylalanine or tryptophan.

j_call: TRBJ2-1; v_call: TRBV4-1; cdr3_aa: CASGLINEQFF
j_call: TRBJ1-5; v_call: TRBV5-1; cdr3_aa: CASSSDRVGNQPQHF
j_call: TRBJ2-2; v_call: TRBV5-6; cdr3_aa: CAGRLEESGELFF
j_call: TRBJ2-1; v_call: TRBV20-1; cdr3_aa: CSARDLAGTYNEQFF
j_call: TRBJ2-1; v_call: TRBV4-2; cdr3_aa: CASSQDSAGGPSYEQFF
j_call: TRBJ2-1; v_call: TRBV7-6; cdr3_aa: CASRSTHGRNYNEQFF
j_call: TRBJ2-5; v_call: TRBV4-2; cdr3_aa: CASSHRVFVQEGETQYF
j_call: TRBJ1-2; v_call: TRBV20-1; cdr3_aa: CSARDLMGTGYIGGYGYTF
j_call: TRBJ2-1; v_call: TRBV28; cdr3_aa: CASSDLAEYNEQFF
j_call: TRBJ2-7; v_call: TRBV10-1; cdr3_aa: CASRGQMGSYEQYF
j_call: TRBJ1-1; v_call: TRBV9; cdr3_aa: CASSASGQTPVAEAFF
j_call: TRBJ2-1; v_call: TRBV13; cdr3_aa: CASSSQRESIYNEQFF
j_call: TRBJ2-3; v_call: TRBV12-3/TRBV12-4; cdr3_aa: CASSFAGGVTDTQYF
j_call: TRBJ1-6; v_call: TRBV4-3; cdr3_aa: CASSPDRGRDSPLHF
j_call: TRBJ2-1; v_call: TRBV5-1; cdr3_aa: CASSSISYEQFF
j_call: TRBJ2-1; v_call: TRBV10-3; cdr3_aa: CAISAETQYNEQFF
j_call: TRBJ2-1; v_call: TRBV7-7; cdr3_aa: CASSLGQGAMNEQFF
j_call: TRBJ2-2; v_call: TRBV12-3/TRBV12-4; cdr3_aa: CASSTLAGAFTGELFF
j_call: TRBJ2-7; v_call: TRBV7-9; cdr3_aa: CASSLAVQGASYEQYF
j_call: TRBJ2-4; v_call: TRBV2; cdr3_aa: CAGSGFKNIQYF
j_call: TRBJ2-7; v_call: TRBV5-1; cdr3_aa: CASSLEPADSYEQYF
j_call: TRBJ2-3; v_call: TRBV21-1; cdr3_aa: CASRWDRNPTDTQYF
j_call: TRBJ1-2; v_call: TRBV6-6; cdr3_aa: CASSYFPGQLNYGYTF
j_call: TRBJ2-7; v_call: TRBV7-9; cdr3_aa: CASSLEGPQNF
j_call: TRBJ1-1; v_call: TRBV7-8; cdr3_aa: CASSPGIENTEAFF